The 23 T cell receptor beta chains reported below all come from one sample, sequenced in a study of blood T cells in healthy people across ages. Sample-barcoded 5' priming and a J-beta primer mix drove a second PCR of roughly 6 to 12 cycles. TCRdb processed the 5' RACE reads anew with MiXCR; each CDR3 protein has one entry. The table has 1.6 million or so distinct CDR3 sequences, around 36% seen once. The sample was blood. The receptors derive from a woman in her twenties or thirties in good health.

This clonotype was counted many times. The chain recombines TRBV5-5 with TRBJ2-7; tentatively, D is TRBD1 (6 bases). Looked up from germline, CDR1 is SGHKS and CDR2 is YYEKEE (reference sequence). This CDR3 comprises 15 residues. Deletions cut 2 bases from V and 0 bases from J, with 12 bases between. CDR3 protein: CASSLGRTVSYEQYF. CDR3 in DNA: TGTGCCAGCAGCTTAGGAAGGACAGTCTCCTACGAGCAGTACTTC.

This clonotype showed up just a few times. This chain joins TRBV20-1 and TRBJ2-1; D is uncertain. This CDR3 region has 12 residues. In germline, CDR1 is DFQATT, CDR2 SNEGSKA (reference sequence). In nucleotides, the CDR3 is TGCAGGGTACCAGTGTTTGGCAATGAGCAGTTCTTC. As protein: CRVPVFGNEQFF.

The chain employs TRBV4-1 and TRBJ1-1; D gene ambiguous. The V and J ends lost 0 bases and 6 bases respectively, with 14 bases between them. The CDR3 extends over 15 amino acids. Germline loops: CDR1 MGHRA, CDR2 YSYEKL. The CDR3 loop is CASSQEQFPLAEAFF. DNA of the CDR3: TGCGCCAGCAGCCAAGAACAGTTTCCCCTTGCTGAAGCTTTCTTT.

This clonotype has more than one count but fewer than ten. CDR3 protein: CASSLDRSGPYNEQFF. CDR3 coding DNA: TGTGCCAGCAGCTTAGATAGGAGCGGGCCATACAATGAGCAGTTCTTC. V is TRBV11-2 and J is TRBJ2-1; TRBD2 is a possible D gene (6 bases). The CDR3 runs 16 residues. V lost 0 bases and J 4 bases, leaving 13 bases between the germline ends. Looked up from germline, CDR1 is SGHAT and CDR2 is FQNNGV.

Points on this clonotype: At one of its ends the junction is not consistent with the germline gene, which may arise from a read error. V usage is TRBV12-3 or TRBV12-4 and J usage is TRBJ2-3; D possibly matches TRBD1 or TRBD2 (5 bases each). This CDR3 comprises 15 residues. The CDR3 is CASSPRDGRADAQYF. CDR3 nucleotide sequence: TGTGCCAGCAGCCCACGGGACGGACGCGCAGATGCGCAGTATTTT.

This sequence joins TRBV29-1 and TRBJ1-5; D uncertain. Germline V gene data show CDR1 as SQVTM and CDR2 as ANQGSEA. Trimming stripped 0 bases from V and 7 bases from J, with 10 bases between. The CDR3 contains 13 residues. The CDR3 coding sequence is TGCAGCGTTGAAGAAAGGTTAGGGCAGCCCCAGCATTTT. It codes for CSVEERLGQPQHF.

Remarks on this clonotype: A much larger clone is a single base away; this may be a read error. The chain combines TRBV20-1 with TRBJ1-2; tentative D call: TRBD1 (5 bases). CDR1 is DFQATT, CDR2 SNEGSKA, per germline (reference sequence). V was clipped by 5 bases and J by 8 bases, with 15 bases between them. CDR3 length: 12 amino acids. CDR3 in DNA: TGCAGTGCTCCCCGGGGGAAAGGGGGCTACACCTTC. Translating it yields CSAPRGKGGYTF.

The rearrangement joins TRBV25-1 to TRBJ1-1; weak D call: TRBD1 (5 bases). V shed 7 bases and J shed 1 base, with 13 bases lying between them. The germline CDR1 and CDR2 sequences are MGHDK and SYGVNS. The CDR3 has 14 residues. CDR3 coding DNA: TGTGCCAGCACCTACGGGACGGAGAACACTGAAGCTTTCTTT. It translates to CASTYGTENTEAFF.

This clonotype came up a few times. The chain couples TRBV27 to TRBJ1-5; tentatively, D is TRBD1 (5 bases). The V and J ends lost 2 bases and 5 bases respectively, with 10 bases between them. This CDR3 region has 14 residues. Germline CDR1 reads MNHEY; CDR2 reads SMNVEV (reference sequence). DNA for the CDR3: TGTGCCAGCAGTTTAGTGCAGGGAGATCAGCCCCAGCATTTT. This encodes CASSLVQGDQPQHF.

The V and J genes are TRBV12-3 or TRBV12-4 and TRBJ2-2; 8 nucleotides line up with TRBD2. The V gene end was trimmed by 8 bases and the J gene end by 1 base; junction bases not matched to a gene: 3. There are 14 residues in the CDR3. This CDR3 reads CASQGTRNTGELFF. CDR3 coding DNA: TGTGCCAGCCAAGGGACTAGGAACACCGGGGAGCTGTTTTTT.

The rearrangement joins TRBV6-5 to TRBJ2-7; 7 bases are a match to TRBD1. CDR1 is MNHEY, CDR2 SVGAGI, per germline. The CDR3 runs 15 residues. Trimming cost V 5 bases and J 0 bases; bases outside gene matches: 7. The CDR3 reads CASSADRVPSYEQYF. In nucleotides, the CDR3 is TGTGCCAGCAGTGCCGACAGGGTCCCCTCCTACGAGCAGTACTTC.

This clonotype was detected only a few times. This chain links TRBV30 with TRBJ2-3; perhaps TRBD1 as D (6 bases). Germline lookup yields CDR1 GTSNPN and CDR2 SVGIG (reference sequence). The V gene lost 1 base and the J gene lost 5 bases, with 10 bases spanning the gap. The CDR3 length is 13 residues. CDR3 sequence (DNA): TGTGCCTGGAGTGCAGGGGCAGAAGATACGCAGTATTTT. Translated: CAWSAGAEDTQYF.

This clonotype was seen at least ten times. This chain links TRBV11-2 with TRBJ2-1; the match to TRBD2 covers 8 bases. V shed 5 bases and J 4 bases; nucleotides not matched to a gene: 4. This CDR3 comprises 14 residues. CDR1 SGHAT and CDR2 FQNNGV come from the germline V gene. Here the CDR3 reads CASSPGGTYNEQFF. The CDR3 DNA is TGTGCCAGCAGCCCGGGGGGGACTTACAATGAGCAGTTCTTC. The whole variable domain, filled in from reference TRBV11-2 and TRBJ2-1, reads EAGVAQSPRYKIIEKRQSVAFWCNPISGHATLYWYQQILGQGPKLLIQFQNNGVVDDSQLPKDRFSAERLKGVDSTLKIQPAKLEDSAVYLCASSPGGTYNEQFFGPGTRLTVL.

This clonotype was picked up a small number of times. The chain carries TRBV7-9 and TRBJ2-5; D not certain. The germline V gene has CDR1 SEHNR and CDR2 FQNEAQ (reference sequence). The CDR3 sequence is 14 residues long. Trimming cost V 3 bases and J 0 bases, with 8 bases left between them. This CDR3 is CASSFANYQETQYF. The CDR3 DNA reads as TGTGCCAGCAGCTTTGCCAATTACCAAGAGACCCAGTACTTC.

This clonotype was found a few times. The chain carries TRBV10-3 and TRBJ2-3; 10 nucleotides align to TRBD1. The CDR3 is made up of 15 amino acids. V dropped 8 bases and J dropped 4; count of bases not matched to a gene: 9. Germline V gives CDR1 ENHRY, CDR2 SYGVKD. The CDR3 sequence: CAIARTGGSADTQYF. CDR3 sequence (DNA): TGTGCCATCGCCCGGACAGGGGGTTCCGCAGATACGCAGTATTTT.

The chain recombines TRBV28 with TRBJ1-2; 7 bases match TRBD1. The germline V gene encodes CDR1 MDHEN and CDR2 SYDVKM. The CDR3 has 15 amino acids. V gave up 5 bases and J gave up 4 bases; unmatched junction bases: 10. The CDR3 bases are TGTGCCAGCAGTCTGCCGACAGGGACCAGCTATGGCTACACCTTC. Translating it yields CASSLPTGTSYGYTF.

This clonotype appeared a few times. The rearrangement joins TRBV10-2 to TRBJ2-7; 10 nucleotides align to TRBD1. Germline CDR1 WSHSY, CDR2 SAAADI. With V trimmed by 6 bases and J by 4 bases, 6 bases remained unmatched. The CDR3 is made up of 14 amino acids. The CDR3 DNA follows: TGCGCCAGCAGCGCCGGGACAGGGGAATACGAGCAGTACTTC. Translated, it gives CASSAGTGEYEQYF.

This clonotype occurred a few times. V and J are TRBV4-1 and TRBJ1-4, with D maybe TRBD1 (6 bases). The CDR3 is made up of 17 amino acids. The germline CDR1 and CDR2 sequences are MGHRA and YSYEKL. Trimming left V 0 bases short and J 4 bases short, with 15 bases between. The CDR3: CASSQDPRGALNEKLFF. Here the CDR3 DNA reads TGCGCCAGCAGCCAAGATCCGCGGGGGGCGCTTAATGAAAAACTGTTTTTT.

Comments on this clonotype: Since a much larger clone is just one base distant, this may be a read error. The chain carries TRBV3-1 and TRBJ2-5, with 11 bases matching TRBD1. CDR3 length equals 18 residues. Germline CDR1 reads LGHDT; CDR2 reads YNNKEL (reference sequence). V shed 11 bases and J 5 bases; nucleotides not matched to a gene: 22. The CDR3: CAGTTLWIRDRGWETQYF. For the CDR3, the DNA is TGTGCCGGCACCACCTTATGGATACGGGACAGGGGGTGGGAGACCCAGTACTTC.

This clonotype was picked up a small number of times. The chain has TRBV4-1 and TRBJ1-4, with TRBD1 matching 10 bases. The CDR3 totals 15 residues. Germline-derived CDR1 and CDR2 are MGHRA and YSYEKL. The V gene end was trimmed by 1 base and the J gene end by 6 bases; junction bases not matched to a gene: 2. In DNA, the CDR3 is TGCGCCAGCAGCCAAGCGGACAGGGGGGATGAAAAACTGTTTTTT. Protein product: CASSQADRGDEKLFF.

The rearrangement links TRBV18 to TRBJ2-5, with 9 nucleotides matching TRBD1. The trim removed 3 bases at V and 5 bases at J, leaving 7 bases unmatched. Looked up from germline, CDR1 is KGHSH and CDR2 is LQKENI. There are 15 residues in the CDR3. The CDR3 coding sequence is TGTGCCAGCTCACCGTCGACAGGGGGAATGGAGACCCAGTACTTC. Translation: CASSPSTGGMETQYF.

This rearrangement joins TRBV7-3 to TRBJ2-3; 7 bases match TRBD2. This CDR3 comprises 15 residues. The V gene end was trimmed by 1 base and the J gene end by 3 bases; junction bases not matched to a gene: 4. Germline CDR1 is SGHTA and CDR2 is FQGTGA. The CDR3 is CASSLNPGRTDTQYF. The CDR3 DNA reads TGTGCCAGCAGCTTAAACCCCGGGAGGACAGATACGCAGTATTTT.

In this sample, this clonotype turned up a few times. This chain connects TRBV7-8 to TRBJ2-7; D ambiguous. This CDR3 has 14 amino acids. V shed 3 bases and J shed 5 bases, with 14 bases lying between them. Germline V CDR1 and CDR2: SGHVS, FQNEAQ. DNA for the CDR3: TGTGCCAGCAGCTTGTCTACCGGTGGGGACGAGCAGTACTTC. Translation gives CASSLSTGGDEQYF.